Following are 19 T cell receptor beta chains from one sample sequenced in a study of CD8 T cells in ankylosing spondylitis. In TCRdb, the 5' RACE reads were re-called with MiXCR into one record per CDR3 protein. The repertoire holds some 300,000 distinct CDR3 sequences, with under 25% as singletons. The sequenced material came from blood, either unsorted or a sorted T cell fraction (not recorded which). Source of these receptors: a female donor with ankylosing spondylitis or in good health (not recorded which).

This clonotype was counted a few times. The chain joins TRBV12-3 or TRBV12-4 to TRBJ2-4; a possible D gene is TRBD2 (7 bases). The CDR3 has 19 amino acids. V gave up 6 bases and J gave up 7 bases, with 31 bases separating them. The CDR3 sequence is CASSPLQGLVGRGGNIQYF. CDR3 nucleotides: TGTGCCAGCAGCCCTCTACAGGGCCTCGTTGGACGGGGAGGGAACATTCAGTACTTC.

This chain uses TRBV29-1 with TRBJ2-3; 9 bases are a match to TRBD2. The CDR3 covers 16 residues. Germline loops: CDR1 SQVTM, CDR2 ANQGSEA. V lost 4 bases, J lost 3 bases, and 11 bases stayed unmatched. The CDR3 loop is CSVGGGGGPRTDTQYF. In nucleotides, the CDR3 is TGCAGCGTTGGCGGGGGGGGAGGGCCGAGGACAGATACGCAGTATTTT.

The sample holds many counts of this clonotype. In DNA form, the CDR3 reads TGTGCCAGCAGCCAAGCCGGACAGGGTGCTTCTCAGCCCCAGCATTTT. It translates to CASSQAGQGASQPQHF. The V and J genes are TRBV3-1 and TRBJ1-5; 8 bases are a match to TRBD1. In germline, CDR1 is LGHDT, CDR2 YNNKEL (reference sequence). This CDR3 is 16 amino acids long. The V segment lost 1 base and the J segment 6 bases; nucleotides outside the gene matches: 8.

In its sample, this clonotype was seen a few times. The rearrangement uses TRBV9 and TRBJ2-3, with 7 positions matching TRBD2. This CDR3 has 14 residues. V dropped 2 bases and J dropped 6; count of bases not matched to a gene: 6. CDR1 SGDLS and CDR2 YYNGEE come from the germline V gene. CDR3 region: CASSVRAGADTQYF. The CDR3 coding sequence is TGTGCCAGCAGCGTGCGGGCGGGAGCCGATACGCAGTATTTT.

This clonotype appeared many times. This chain uses TRBV20-1 with TRBJ1-5; weak D call: TRBD1 (5 bases). Germline V gives CDR1 DFQATT, CDR2 SNEGSKA (reference sequence). The CDR3 has 15 amino acids. Trimming took off 3 bases at V and 0 bases at J, with 12 bases between the two ends. CDR3 protein: CSAREGRDSNQPQHF. CDR3 nucleotide sequence: TGCAGTGCTAGGGAGGGGCGGGATAGCAATCAGCCCCAGCATTTT.

This clonotype was detected a few times. V and J are TRBV6-5 and TRBJ1-1; D not resolved. Trimming cost V 6 bases and J 6 bases, with 8 bases left between them. The germline V gene has CDR1 MNHEY and CDR2 SVGAGI. The CDR3 runs to 11 residues. This CDR3 reads CASSHGPEAFF. In nucleotides, the CDR3 is TGTGCCAGCAGCCACGGACCTGAAGCTTTCTTT.

The rearrangement links TRBV20-1 to TRBJ1-2; possible D gene TRBD1, 6 bases. The CDR3 is 15 amino acids. Looked up from germline, CDR1 is DFQATT and CDR2 is SNEGSKA (reference sequence). V was pared by 2 bases and J by 8 bases, with 21 bases between. The CDR3 DNA reads TGCAGTGCTAGACCCCTCATTACAGGGTTTAGGGGCTACACCTTC. Translation gives CSARPLITGFRGYTF.

The chain links TRBV6-2 or TRBV6-3 to TRBJ1-2; TRBD1 aligns across 7 bases. With 7 bases clipped from V and 9 bases from J, the junction kept 11 bases outside the gene matches. CDR1 is MNHEY and CDR2 is SVGEGT in the germline V gene. This CDR3 has 13 amino acids. CDR3 in DNA: TGTGCCAGCATGCGAGAGGCAGGGGGAAGCTACACCTTC. This sequence encodes CASMREAGGSYTF.

The chain couples TRBV29-1 to TRBJ1-1; a weak D match, TRBD1 (6 bases). Per germline, CDR1 SQVTM and CDR2 ANQGSEA. Trimming removed 6 bases from V and 1 base from J, with 12 bases in between. There are 13 residues in the CDR3. CDR3 sequence reads: CSVSQGGNTEAFF. For the CDR3, the DNA is TGCAGCGTCTCACAGGGAGGGAACACTGAAGCTTTCTTT.

This clonotype has only a few counts. The V gene is TRBV6-5, the J gene TRBJ2-7, with 7 bases that match TRBD2. This CDR3 spans 15 amino acids. With 0 bases clipped from V and 2 bases from J, the junction kept 4 bases outside the gene matches. The V gene's germline CDR1 is MNHEY and CDR2 SVGAGI. CDR3 sequence reads: CASSYSGGSAYEQYF. In DNA, the CDR3 is TGTGCCAGCAGTTACTCGGGCGGGAGTGCCTACGAGCAGTACTTC.

Only a few counts were recorded for this clonotype. The chain employs TRBV6-2 or TRBV6-3 and TRBJ2-1; the D is unclear. Between the trimmed V and J ends, which lost 0 bases and 5 bases, there was a span of 11 bases. Germline lookup yields CDR1 MNHEY and CDR2 SVGEGT. The CDR3 runs 15 residues. The DNA of the CDR3 is TGTGCCAGCAGTTACTCACGCGTTACCCACAATGAGCAGTTCTTC. This translates into CASSYSRVTHNEQFF.

This clonotype turned up a few times. The gene calls are TRBV20-1 and TRBJ1-3, with no clear D. Germline V lookup: CDR1 DFQATT, CDR2 SNEGSKA (reference sequence). Trimming removed 5 bases at V and 4 bases at J, with 12 bases between. The CDR3 extends over 13 amino acids. CDR3 sequence (DNA): TGCAGTGCTCGTGGGAGAGGGGGAAACACCATATATTTT. Translating it yields CSARGRGGNTIYF.

This clonotype showed up just a few times. The rearrangement links TRBV10-3 to TRBJ2-5; D unclear. CDR1 ENHRY and CDR2 SYGVKD come from the germline V gene. The ends were cut back, 11 bases at V and 2 bases at J, with 6 bases in the middle. CDR3 length: 10 residues. CDR3 DNA: TGTGCCGTAGGACAAGAGACCCAGTACTTC. Its translation: CAVGQETQYF.

As DNA, the CDR3 is TGTGCCAGCAGGGGGGGGGGCTCCAATCAGCCCCAGCATTTT. As protein: CASRGGGSNQPQHF. The genes are TRBV12-3 or TRBV12-4 and TRBJ1-5, with D tentatively TRBD1 (6 bases). The CDR3 covers 14 residues. V dropped 6 bases and J dropped 3 bases, with 12 bases sitting between them.

This clonotype occurred a few times. The chain couples TRBV7-2 to TRBJ2-7; 10 bases are shared with TRBD2. This CDR3 region has 14 residues. CDR1 is SGHTA and CDR2 is FQGNSA in the germline V gene. V was pared by 4 bases and J by 7 bases, with 7 bases of the junction left unmatched. CDR3 nucleotides: TGTGCCAGCAGCTCTCTAGCGGGAGTAGGGGAGCAGTACTTC. It codes for CASSSLAGVGEQYF.

The chain couples TRBV2 to TRBJ2-2; 10 nucleotides line up with TRBD2. Germline V gene sequence: CDR1 SNHLY, CDR2 FYNNEI. This CDR3 has 16 amino acids. Trimming took 4 bases from V and 1 from J; bases not matched to a gene: 3. The CDR3 DNA reads TGTGCCAGCAGTGTTAGCGGGAGGCGGAACACCGGGGAGCTGTTTTTT. Translated, it gives CASSVSGRRNTGELFF.

The rearrangement links TRBV6-5 to TRBJ1-1; unclear D gene. Trimming removed 8 bases at V and 3 bases at J, with 7 bases between. CDR3 size: 11 residues. Germline values: CDR1 MNHEY, CDR2 SVGAGI. The CDR3 DNA follows: TGTGCCAGCGGAAGAGACACTGAAGCTTTCTTT. This encodes CASGRDTEAFF.

This clonotype was seen at least ten times. The rearrangement uses TRBV7-2 and TRBJ2-1; D tentatively reads TRBD1 or TRBD2 (5 bases each). With 3 bases removed from V and 8 bases from J, the gap between germline ends came to 17 bases. Germline V gives CDR1 SGHTA, CDR2 FQGNSA. The CDR3 totals 15 residues. The CDR3 loop reads CASSFRDALGHEQFF. The CDR3 region has the DNA TGTGCCAGCAGCTTTCGGGACGCCCTGGGGCATGAGCAGTTCTTC.

The chain links TRBV28 to TRBJ1-2; 9 bases match TRBD1. The CDR3 sequence is 13 residues long. Trimming removed 8 bases from V and 2 bases from J; junction bases left unmatched: 3. Germline loops: CDR1 MDHEN, CDR2 SYDVKM. The CDR3 sequence: CASLQGANYGYTF. Written as DNA, the CDR3 is TGTGCCAGCCTACAGGGGGCGAACTATGGCTACACCTTC.